This entry is about one TCR beta chain. This sample stems from a study of blood T cell repertoires in COVID-19. Overall study context: Acute and convalescent COVID-19 samples came from the United States, Italy and Spain. Sources were T cells, B-cell-depleted T cells, or PBMCs; the material itself was cDNA or gDNA.

The CDR3 loop spans 16 amino acids. The V gene end was trimmed by 1 base and the J gene end by 4 bases; junction bases not matched to a gene: 6. Germline CDR1 reads LGHDT; CDR2 reads YNNKEL (reference sequence). Study processing details: Scientists estimated how many nucleated cells there were by amplifying reference gene primers. Profiling relied on immunoSEQ multiplex PCR, and the TCRdb table lists in-frame clones only, not all of them. D and trimming were read from the DNA, whereas the V and J calls and clone size are those reported in that table. The sample comprises about 240,000 clones, under 85% of which are singletons, and approximately 5.7% rests with the top ten.

V and J are TRBV3-1 (or the pseudogene TRBV3-2) and TRBJ2-1, with 8 bases matching TRBD2. The material sequenced was peripheral blood. The sequence came from a human donor in a cohort sampled during active COVID-19. CDR3 protein: CASSQVTGGPYNEQFF. The CDR3 coding sequence is TGTGCCAGCAGCCAAGTGACGGGGGGGCCTTACAATGAGCAGTTCTTC.